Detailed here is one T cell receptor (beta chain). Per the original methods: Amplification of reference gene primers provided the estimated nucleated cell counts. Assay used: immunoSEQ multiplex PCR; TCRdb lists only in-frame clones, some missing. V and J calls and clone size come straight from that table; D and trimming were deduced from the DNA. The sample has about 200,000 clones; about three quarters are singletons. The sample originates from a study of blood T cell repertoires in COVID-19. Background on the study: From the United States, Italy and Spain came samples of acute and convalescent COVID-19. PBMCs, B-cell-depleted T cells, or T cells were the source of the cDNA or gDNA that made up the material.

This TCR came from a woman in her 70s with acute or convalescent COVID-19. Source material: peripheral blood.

CDR3 residues: CATSGGHNEQFF. As DNA, the CDR3 is TGTGCCACCAGTGGTGGCCACAATGAGCAGTTCTTC. The chain links TRBV24-1 to TRBJ2-1; D remains ambiguous. The CDR3 consists of 12 residues. Germline-derived CDR1 and CDR2 are KGHDR and SFDVKD. Trimming left V 5 bases short and J 5 bases short, with 6 bases between.